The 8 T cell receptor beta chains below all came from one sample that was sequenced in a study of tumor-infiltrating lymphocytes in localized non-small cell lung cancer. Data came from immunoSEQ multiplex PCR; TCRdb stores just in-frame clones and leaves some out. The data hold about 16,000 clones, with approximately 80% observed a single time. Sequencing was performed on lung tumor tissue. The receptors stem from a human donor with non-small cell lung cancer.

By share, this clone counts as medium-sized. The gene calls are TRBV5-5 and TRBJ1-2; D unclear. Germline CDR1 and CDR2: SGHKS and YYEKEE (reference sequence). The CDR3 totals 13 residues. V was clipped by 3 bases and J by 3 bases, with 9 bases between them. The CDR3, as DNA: TGTGCCAGCAGCTCCCCCGGGGACTATGGCTACACCTTC. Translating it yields CASSSPGDYGYTF.

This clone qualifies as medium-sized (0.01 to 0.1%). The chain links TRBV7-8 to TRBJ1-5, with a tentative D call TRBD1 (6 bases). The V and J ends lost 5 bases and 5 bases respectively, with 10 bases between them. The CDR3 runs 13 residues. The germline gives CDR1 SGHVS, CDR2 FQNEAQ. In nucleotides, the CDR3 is TGTGCCAGCAGCCTCAACAGGGATCAGCCCCAGCATTTT. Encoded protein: CASSLNRDQPQHF.

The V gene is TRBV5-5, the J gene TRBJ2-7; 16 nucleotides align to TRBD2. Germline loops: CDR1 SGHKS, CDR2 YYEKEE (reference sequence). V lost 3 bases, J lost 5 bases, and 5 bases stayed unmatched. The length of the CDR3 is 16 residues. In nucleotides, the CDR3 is TGTGCCAGCAGCTCCGGGACTAGCGGGAGGGTAGACGAGCAGTACTTC. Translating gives CASSSGTSGRVDEQYF.

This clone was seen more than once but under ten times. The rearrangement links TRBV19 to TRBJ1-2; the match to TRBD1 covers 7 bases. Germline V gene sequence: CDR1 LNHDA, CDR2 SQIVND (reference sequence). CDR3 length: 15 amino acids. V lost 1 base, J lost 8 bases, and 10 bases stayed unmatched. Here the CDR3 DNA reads TGTGCCAGTAGTATAGGATTCGAACAGGGGCCCGGCTACACCTTC. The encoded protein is CASSIGFEQGPGYTF.

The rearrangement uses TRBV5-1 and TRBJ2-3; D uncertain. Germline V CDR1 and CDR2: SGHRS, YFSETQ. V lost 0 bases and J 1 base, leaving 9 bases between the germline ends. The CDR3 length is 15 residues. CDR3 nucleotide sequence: TGCGCCAGCAGCTTGGAGGGTCACGGCACAGATACGCAGTATTTT. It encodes CASSLEGHGTDTQYF.

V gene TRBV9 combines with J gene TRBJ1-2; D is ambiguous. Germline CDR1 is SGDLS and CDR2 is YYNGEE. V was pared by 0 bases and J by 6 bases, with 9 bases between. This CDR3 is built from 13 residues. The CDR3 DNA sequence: TGTGCCAGCAGCGTAGATAGGGATCATGGCTACACCTTC. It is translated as CASSVDRDHGYTF.

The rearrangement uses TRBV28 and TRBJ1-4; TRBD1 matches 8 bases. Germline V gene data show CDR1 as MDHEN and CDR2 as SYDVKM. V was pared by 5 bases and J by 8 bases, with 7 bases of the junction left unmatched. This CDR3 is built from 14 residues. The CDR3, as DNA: TGTGCCAGCAGTCCCGACAGGGGAAACGAAAAACTGTTTTTT. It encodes CASSPDRGNEKLFF. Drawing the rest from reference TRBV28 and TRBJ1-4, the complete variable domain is DVKVTQSSRYLVKRTGEKVFLECVQDMDHENMFWYRQDPGLGLRLIYFSYDVKMKEKGDIPEGYSVSREKKERFSLILESASTNQTSMYLCASSPDRGNEKLFFGSGTQLSVL.

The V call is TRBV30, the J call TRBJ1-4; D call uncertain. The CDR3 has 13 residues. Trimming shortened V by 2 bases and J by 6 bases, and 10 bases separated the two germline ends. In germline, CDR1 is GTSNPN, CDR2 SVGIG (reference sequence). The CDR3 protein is CAWSHPRDEKLFF. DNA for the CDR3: TGTGCCTGGAGTCACCCCCGGGATGAAAAACTGTTTTTT.